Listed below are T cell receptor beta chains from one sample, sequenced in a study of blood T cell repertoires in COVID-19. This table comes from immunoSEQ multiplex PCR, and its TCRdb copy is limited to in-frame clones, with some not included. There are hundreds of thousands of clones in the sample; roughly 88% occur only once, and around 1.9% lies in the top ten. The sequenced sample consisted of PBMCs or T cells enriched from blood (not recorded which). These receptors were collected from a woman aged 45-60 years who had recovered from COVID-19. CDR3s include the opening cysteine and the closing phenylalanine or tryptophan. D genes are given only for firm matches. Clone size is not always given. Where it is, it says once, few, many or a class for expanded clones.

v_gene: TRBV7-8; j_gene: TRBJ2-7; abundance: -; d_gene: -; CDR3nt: TGTGCCAGCAGCGGCGGGGCGTTAGCCTACGAGCAGTACTTC; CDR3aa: CASSGGALAYEQYF
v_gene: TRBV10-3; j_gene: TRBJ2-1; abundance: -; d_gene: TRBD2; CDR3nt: TGTGCCATCAGAGACTTCGAGCGGGGCTACAATGAGCAGTTCTTC; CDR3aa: CAIRDFERGYNEQFF
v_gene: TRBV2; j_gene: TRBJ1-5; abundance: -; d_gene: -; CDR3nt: TGTGCCAGCAGTGCATGGGGGCGACAGCCCCAGCATTTT; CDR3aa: CASSAWGRQPQHF
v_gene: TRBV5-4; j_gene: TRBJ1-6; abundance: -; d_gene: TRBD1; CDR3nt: TGTGCCAGCAGCTTGGCCGACAGGGGCAAGTCACCCCTCCACTTT; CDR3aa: CASSLADRGKSPLHF
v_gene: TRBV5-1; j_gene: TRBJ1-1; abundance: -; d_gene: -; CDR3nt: TGCGCCAGCAGCTTCCGGCAGGGGAATGTTGGGACTGAAGCTTTCTTT; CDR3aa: CASSFRQGNVGTEAFF
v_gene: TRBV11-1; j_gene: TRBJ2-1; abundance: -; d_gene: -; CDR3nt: TGTGCCAGCAGCTTAGCCCGAGGCTCCTACAATGAGCAGTTCTTC; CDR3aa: CASSLARGSYNEQFF
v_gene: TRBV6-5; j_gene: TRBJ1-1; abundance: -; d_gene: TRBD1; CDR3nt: TGTGCCAGCAGTCCACAGGGGGCCGAAGCTTTCTTT; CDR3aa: CASSPQGAEAFF
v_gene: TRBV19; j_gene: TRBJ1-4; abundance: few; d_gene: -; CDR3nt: TGTGCTACGAAGGCAGGGGAGGGAAAACTGTTTTTT; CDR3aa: CATKAGEGKLFF
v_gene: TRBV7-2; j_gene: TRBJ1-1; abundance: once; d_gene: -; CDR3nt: TGTGCCAGCAGCTTAAAGGGGACTGAAGCTTTCTTT; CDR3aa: CASSLKGTEAFF
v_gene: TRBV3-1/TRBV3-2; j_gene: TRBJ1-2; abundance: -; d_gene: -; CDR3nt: TGTGCCAGCAGCCCCGCGGGGCACTATGGCTACACCTTC; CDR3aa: CASSPAGHYGYTF
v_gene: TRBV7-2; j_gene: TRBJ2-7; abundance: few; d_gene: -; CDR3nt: TGTGCCAGCAGCTTAGTCGGGAGCGGGTACGAGCAGTACTTC; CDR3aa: CASSLVGSGYEQYF
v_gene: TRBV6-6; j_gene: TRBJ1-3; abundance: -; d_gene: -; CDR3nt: TGTGCCAGCAGTGATTCGCAGAGAAACACCATATATTTT; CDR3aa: CASSDSQRNTIYF
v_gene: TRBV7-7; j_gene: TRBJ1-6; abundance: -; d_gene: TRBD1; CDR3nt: TGTGCTAGCAGCCCCGTGTTTGAGGGACAGGCTGAGTTGAGCTCCTATAATTCACCCCTCCACTTT; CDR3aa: CASSPVFEGQAELSSYNSPLHF
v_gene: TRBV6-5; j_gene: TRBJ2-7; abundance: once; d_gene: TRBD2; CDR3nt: TGTGCCAGCAGCGGGAGGGCCTTGGGCGAGCAGTACTTC; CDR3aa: CASSGRALGEQYF
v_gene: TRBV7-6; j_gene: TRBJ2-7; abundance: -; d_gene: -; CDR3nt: TGTGCCAGCAGCTTAGAACAGGGTCGGTACTACGAGCAGTACTTC; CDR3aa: CASSLEQGRYYEQYF
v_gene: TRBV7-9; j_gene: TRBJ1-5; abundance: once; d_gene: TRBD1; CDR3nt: TGTGCCAGCAGCCCCGCCGGGACAGGGGGTCAGCCCCAGCATTTT; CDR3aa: CASSPAGTGGQPQHF
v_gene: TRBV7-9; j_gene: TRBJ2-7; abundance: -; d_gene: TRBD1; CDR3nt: TGTGCCAGCAGCTTAAAGGACAGGGTCCACGAGCAGTACTTC; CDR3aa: CASSLKDRVHEQYF
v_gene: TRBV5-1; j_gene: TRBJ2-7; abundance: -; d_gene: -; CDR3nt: TGCGCCAGCAGCTTGGCCATGGCAGCCTACGAGCAGTACTTC; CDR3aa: CASSLAMAAYEQYF
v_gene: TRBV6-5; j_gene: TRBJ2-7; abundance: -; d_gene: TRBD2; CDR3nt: TGTGCCAGCACCCAGCCTAGCGGGGGGGCCTACGAGCAGTACTTC; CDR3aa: CASTQPSGGAYEQYF
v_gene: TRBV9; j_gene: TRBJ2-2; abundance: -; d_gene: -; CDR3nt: TGTGCCAGCAGCGTAGGACGGGAGAGGACCGGGGAGCTGTTTTTT; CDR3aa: CASSVGRERTGELFF
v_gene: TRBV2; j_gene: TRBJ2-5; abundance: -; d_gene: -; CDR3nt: TGTGCCAGCACGGCTCGGAGCCCAAGGGGGACCCAGTACTTC; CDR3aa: CASTARSPRGTQYF
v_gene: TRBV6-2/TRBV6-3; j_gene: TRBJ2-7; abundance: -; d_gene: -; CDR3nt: TGTGCCAGCAGTTCTAGCCGCGTCAAAAGCCCAGAGCAGTACTTC; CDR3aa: CASSSSRVKSPEQYF
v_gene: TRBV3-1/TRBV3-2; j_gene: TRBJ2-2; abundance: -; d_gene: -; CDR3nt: TGTGCCAGCAGAGGTAGGGGGAACACCGGGGAGCTGTTTTTT; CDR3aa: CASRGRGNTGELFF
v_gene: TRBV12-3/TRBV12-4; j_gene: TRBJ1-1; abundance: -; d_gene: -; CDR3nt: TGTGCCAGCAGTTTAATAAGACAGGAAGCTTTCTTT; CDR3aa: CASSLIRQEAFF
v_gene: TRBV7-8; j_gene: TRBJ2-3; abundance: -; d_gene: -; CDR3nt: TGTGCCAGCAGCTTAGCTAGAGATACGCAGTATTTT; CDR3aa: CASSLARDTQYF
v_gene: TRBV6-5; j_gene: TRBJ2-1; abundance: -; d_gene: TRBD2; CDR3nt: TGTGCCAGCAGTTACGTGGGAGGGGCCTCCTACAATGAGCAGTTCTTC; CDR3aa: CASSYVGGASYNEQFF
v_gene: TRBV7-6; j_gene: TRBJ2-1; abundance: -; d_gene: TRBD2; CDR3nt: TGTGCCAGCAGCACAGTGGGGGGGAGTGTTAATGAGCAGTTCTTC; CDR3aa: CASSTVGGSVNEQFF
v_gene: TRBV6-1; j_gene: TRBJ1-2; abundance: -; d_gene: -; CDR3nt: TGTGCCAGCAGTGAAGCGCCGGGGTCTAACTATGGCTACACCTTC; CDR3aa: CASSEAPGSNYGYTF
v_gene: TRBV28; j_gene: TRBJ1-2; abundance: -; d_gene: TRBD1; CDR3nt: TGTGCCAGCAGAGCAGGGGGCGCCGGCTATGGCTACACCTTC; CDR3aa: CASRAGGAGYGYTF
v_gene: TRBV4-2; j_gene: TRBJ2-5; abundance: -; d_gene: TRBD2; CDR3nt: TGTGCCAGCAGCAGGACTAGCGGGAGGGGAGCGCAAGAGACCCAGTACTTC; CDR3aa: CASSRTSGRGAQETQYF
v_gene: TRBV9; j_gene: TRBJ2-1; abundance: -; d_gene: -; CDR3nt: TGTGCCAGCAGCCCGCGATTGTCGGCCTACAATGAGCAGTTCTTC; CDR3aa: CASSPRLSAYNEQFF
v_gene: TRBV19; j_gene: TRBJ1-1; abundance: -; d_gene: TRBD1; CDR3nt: TGTGCCAGTAGTAACACGGGACAGGGATTAATGAACACTGAAGCTTTCTTT; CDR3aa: CASSNTGQGLMNTEAFF
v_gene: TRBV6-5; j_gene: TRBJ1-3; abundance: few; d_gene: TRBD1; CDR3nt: TGTGCCAGCAGAAAAACAGGGGGCTCTGGAAACACCATATATTTT; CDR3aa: CASRKTGGSGNTIYF
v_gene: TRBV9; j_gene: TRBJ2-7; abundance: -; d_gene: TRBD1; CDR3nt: TGTGCCAGCAGCTCCGGGACAGGTACCTACGAGCAGTACTTC; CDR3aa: CASSSGTGTYEQYF
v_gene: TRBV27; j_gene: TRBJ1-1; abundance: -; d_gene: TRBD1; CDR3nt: TGTGCCAGCAGTCAACGGACAGGACTCACTGAAGCTTTCTTT; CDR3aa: CASSQRTGLTEAFF
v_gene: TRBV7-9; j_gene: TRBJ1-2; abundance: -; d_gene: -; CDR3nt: TGTGCCAGCAGCCTAACAGGGACCCCTAACTATGGCTACACCTTC; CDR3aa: CASSLTGTPNYGYTF
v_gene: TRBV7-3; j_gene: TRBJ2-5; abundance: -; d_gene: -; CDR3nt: TGTGCCAGCAGCTTAGGCCGACAGGCGCGAGGAGAGACCCAGTACTTC; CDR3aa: CASSLGRQARGETQYF
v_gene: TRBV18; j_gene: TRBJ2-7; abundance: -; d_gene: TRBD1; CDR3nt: TGTGCCAGCTCACCACTCGTACCCGACAGGGGGCCTTCCTACGAGCAGTACTTC; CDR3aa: CASSPLVPDRGPSYEQYF
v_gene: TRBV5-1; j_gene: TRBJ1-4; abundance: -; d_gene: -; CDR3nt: TGCGCCAGCAGCTTACGGGGATTTAATGAAAAACTGTTTTTT; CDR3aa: CASSLRGFNEKLFF
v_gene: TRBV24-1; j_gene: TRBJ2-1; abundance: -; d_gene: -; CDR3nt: TGTGCCACCAGTGACCCCGGGGTAAACAATGAGCAGTTCTTC; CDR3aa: CATSDPGVNNEQFF
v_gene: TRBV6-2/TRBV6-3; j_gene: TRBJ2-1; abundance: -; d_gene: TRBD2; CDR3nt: TGTGCCAGCAGTTACGAAACAGGACTAGCGGGAGGTGAGCAGTTCTTC; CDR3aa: CASSYETGLAGGEQFF
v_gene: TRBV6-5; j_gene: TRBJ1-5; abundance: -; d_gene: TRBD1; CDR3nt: TGTGCCAGCAGTCTACAGGGGCGTCAGCCCCAGCATTTT; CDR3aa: CASSLQGRQPQHF
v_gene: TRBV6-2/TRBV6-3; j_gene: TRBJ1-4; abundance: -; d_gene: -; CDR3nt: TGTGCCAGCAGTTACGCGGAGTCTGCAACTAATGAAAAACTGTTTTTT; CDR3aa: CASSYAESATNEKLFF
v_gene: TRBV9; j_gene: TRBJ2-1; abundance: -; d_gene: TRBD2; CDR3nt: TGTGCCAGCAGCCCGGACCTAGCGGACTCCTACAATGAGCAGTTCTTC; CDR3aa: CASSPDLADSYNEQFF
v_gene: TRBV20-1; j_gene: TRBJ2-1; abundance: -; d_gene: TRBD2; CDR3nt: TGCAGTGCTAGTATCCTCGGGACTAGCGGGAGGAACCCGTTCTTC; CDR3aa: CSASILGTSGRNPFF
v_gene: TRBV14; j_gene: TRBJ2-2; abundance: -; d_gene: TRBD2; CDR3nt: TGTGCCAGCAGGAGGACTAGCGCGAACACCGGGGAGCTGTTTTTT; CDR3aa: CASRRTSANTGELFF
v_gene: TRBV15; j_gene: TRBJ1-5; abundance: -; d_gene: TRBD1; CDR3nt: TGTGCCACCAGCAGGGACAGGGGTTATCAGCCCCAGCATTTT; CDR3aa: CATSRDRGYQPQHF
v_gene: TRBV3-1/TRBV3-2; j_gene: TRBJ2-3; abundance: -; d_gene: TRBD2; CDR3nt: TGTGCCAGCAGCCAAGATCAAACGGGGGGACTCACAGATACGCAGTATTTT; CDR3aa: CASSQDQTGGLTDTQYF
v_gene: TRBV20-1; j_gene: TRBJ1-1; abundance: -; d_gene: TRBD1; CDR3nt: TGCAGTGCTAGTCCCCGACAGGGGCAGAACACTGAAGCTTTCTTT; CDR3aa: CSASPRQGQNTEAFF
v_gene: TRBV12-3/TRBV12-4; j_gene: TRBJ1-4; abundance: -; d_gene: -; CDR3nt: TGTGCCAGCAGACTCGTACGGGAAAAACTGTTTTTT; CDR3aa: CASRLVREKLFF
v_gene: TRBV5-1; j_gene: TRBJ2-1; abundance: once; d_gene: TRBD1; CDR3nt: TGCGCCAGCACCCCGGGGGACAGGGTCAATGAGCAGTTCTTC; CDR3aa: CASTPGDRVNEQFF
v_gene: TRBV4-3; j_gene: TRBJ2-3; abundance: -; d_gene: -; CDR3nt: TGCGCCAGCAGCCCTCGAGACGGGGGCACAGATACGCAGTATTTT; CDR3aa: CASSPRDGGTDTQYF
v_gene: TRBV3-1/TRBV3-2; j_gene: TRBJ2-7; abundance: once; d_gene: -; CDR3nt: TGTGCCAGCAGCTACGGACTCCCACTCTACGAGCAGTACTTC; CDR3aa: CASSYGLPLYEQYF
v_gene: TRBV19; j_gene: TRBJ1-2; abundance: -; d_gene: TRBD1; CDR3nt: TGTGCCAGTAGTGTCTCCGGGACAGAGTTCTATGGCTACACCTTC; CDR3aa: CASSVSGTEFYGYTF
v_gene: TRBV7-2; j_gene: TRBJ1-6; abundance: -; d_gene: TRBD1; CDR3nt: TGTGCCAGCAGCCCGCGGAGGGGGCATTCACCCCTCCACTTT; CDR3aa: CASSPRRGHSPLHF